This T cell receptor beta chain came from a study of T cell responses to AZD1222 COVID-19 vaccine. Study-level information: Some second doses came at about 4 weeks and others at about 12 weeks; these were pooled. Study outcomes and limitations: When two AZD1222 doses had been given, Spike-specific TCR breadth and depth rose. Close to half of spike-specific TCRs reportedly recognize unmutated variant regions. In a largely white British group with more females than males, clonal diversity was possibly underestimated.

Turning to this clone: Its matching antigen is unknown.

Looked up from germline, CDR1 is MDHEN and CDR2 is SYDVKM. V was pared by 9 bases and J by 8 bases, with 13 bases between. CDR3 length equals 12 residues. The repertoire was sequenced with immunoSEQ multiplex PCR; TCRdb's copy has only in-frame clones and lacks some. Here the sample spans some 150,000 clones, about 87% being singletons. J is TRBJ1-4 and V is TRBV28, with unresolved D. The sequence was collected from an adult in good health. The sample in question was peripheral blood, obtained on day 0 of AZD1222 vaccination. The CDR3 DNA reads as TGTGCCAGTCAGCGGGTCGGGGAAAAACTGTTTTTT. This gives the protein CASQRVGEKLFF. Variable domain in full (rest from reference TRBV28 and TRBJ1-4): DVKVTQSSRYLVKRTGEKVFLECVQDMDHENMFWYRQDPGLGLRLIYFSYDVKMKEKGDIPEGYSVSREKKERFSLILESASTNQTSMYLCASQRVGEKLFFGSGTQLSVL.